These 27 T cell receptor beta chains share one sample of origin, sequenced in a study of cytomegalovirus exposure and HLA in healthy donors. The PCR made use of 60 Vbeta and 13 Jbeta primers. Assay: immunoSEQ multiplex PCR; the TCRdb copy retains only in-frame clones and omits some. The sample lists fewer than 200,000 clones, about 70% occurring once. The sample comprised PBMCs. The receptors come from a woman under 30 in good health and CMV-seropositive.

This clone appeared a few times. V gene TRBV9 combines with J gene TRBJ2-5, with TRBD2 matching over 8 bases. CDR3 length: 14 amino acids. V trimming: 4 bases; J trimming: 4 bases; junction bases outside the gene matches: 6. Germline CDR1 reads SGDLS; CDR2 reads YYNGEE. CDR3 protein: CASSLAGGGETQYF. As DNA, the CDR3 is TGTGCCAGCAGCCTTGCGGGGGGAGGAGAGACCCAGTACTTC.

This clone was observed a few times. The J gene is TRBJ1-4, the V gene TRBV30; 9 positions match TRBD1. This CDR3 region has 15 residues. CDR1 is GTSNPN, CDR2 SVGIG, per germline (reference sequence). Trimming cost V 5 bases and J 0 bases; bases outside gene matches: 4. DNA for the CDR3: TGTGCCTGGCGTCGACAGGGGGCAACTAATGAAAAACTGTTTTTT. Residues: CAWRRQGATNEKLFF.

The rearrangement uses TRBV28 and TRBJ2-7; D possibly corresponds to TRBD2 (5 bases). Trimming pared 4 bases from V and 4 bases from J, leaving 26 bases between. The germline V gene encodes CDR1 MDHEN and CDR2 SYDVKM. The CDR3 contains 18 residues. CDR3 bases: TGTGCCAGCAGTTCACAAATATCATGGACTGAGTTTTCGTACGAGCAGTACTTC. This gives the protein CASSSQISWTEFSYEQYF.

The rearrangement uses TRBV5-1 and TRBJ1-5; 11 bases line up with TRBD1. The CDR3 covers 15 residues. The germline V gene has CDR1 SGHRS and CDR2 YFSETQ. V shed 1 base and J 5 bases; nucleotides not matched to a gene: 2. The CDR3 coding sequence is TGCGCCAGCAGCTTGTGGGGACAGGGGGATCAGCCCCAGCATTTT. This sequence encodes CASSLWGQGDQPQHF.

The chain joins TRBV19 to TRBJ1-2, with D possibly matching TRBD1 (6 bases). V was clipped by 5 bases and J by 3 bases, with 13 bases between them. The CDR3 sequence is 14 residues long. The germline gives CDR1 LNHDA, CDR2 SQIVND (reference sequence). The CDR3: CASSDLQGYYGYTF. The CDR3 DNA reads TGTGCCAGTAGTGACTTACAGGGTTACTATGGCTACACCTTC.

The chain joins TRBV2 to TRBJ1-6; maybe TRBD1 (5 bases). The CDR3 is made up of 13 amino acids. Trimming stripped 6 bases from V and 6 bases from J, with 9 bases between. Looked up from germline, CDR1 is SNHLY and CDR2 is FYNNEI. The DNA for the CDR3 is TGTGCCAGCAGGGAGCAGGGTAATTCACCCCTCCACTTT. Translated, it gives CASREQGNSPLHF. The entire variable domain, with the rest obtained from reference TRBV2 and TRBJ1-6, is as follows: EPEVTQTPSHQVTQMGQEVILRCVPISNHLYFYWYRQILGQKVEFLVSFYNNEISEKSEIFDDQFSVERPDGSNFTLKIRSTKLEDSAMYFCASREQGNSPLHFGNGTRLTVT.

The V call is TRBV5-1, the J call TRBJ1-3; TRBD1 aligns across 10 bases. The CDR3 consists of 15 residues. In germline, CDR1 is SGHRS, CDR2 YFSETQ. J was trimmed by 7 bases and V by 4 bases; bases with no gene match: 8. The CDR3 DNA reads as TGCGCCAGCAGCCCCGGGACAGGGGTTGGTAACACCATATATTTT. Protein: CASSPGTGVGNTIYF.

In its sample, this clone was seen a few times. The chain is built from TRBV7-2 and TRBJ2-7, with no clear D. V shed 5 bases and J shed 0 bases, with 14 bases lying between them. Germline V gives CDR1 SGHTA, CDR2 FQGNSA. The CDR3 runs 15 residues. The CDR3 is CASSLSRGASYEQYF. The CDR3 bases are TGTGCCAGCAGCCTCTCTAGAGGAGCCTCCTACGAGCAGTACTTC.

This clone was counted between two and nine times. The chain joins TRBV18 to TRBJ2-7; TRBD1 aligns across 12 bases. CDR1 is KGHSH and CDR2 is LQKENI in the germline V gene. The CDR3 consists of 15 residues. V lost 3 bases to trimming and J lost 6 bases; unmatched junction nucleotides: 6. The chain's CDR3 is CASSPGQGALSEQYF. The CDR3 nucleotides read TGTGCCAGCTCACCGGGACAGGGGGCTCTATCCGAGCAGTACTTC.

The gene calls are TRBV5-4 and TRBJ1-2; D unclear. The germline V gene has CDR1 SGHNT and CDR2 YYREEE (reference sequence). This CDR3 region has 13 residues. Trimming stripped 2 bases from V and 5 bases from J, with 10 bases between. CDR3 DNA sequence: TGTGCCAGCAGCTTTTATCAGGCGTATGGCTACACCTTC. The encoded protein is CASSFYQAYGYTF.

This sequence joins TRBV27 and TRBJ2-5; 7 bases align to TRBD1. The CDR3 is made up of 15 amino acids. Germline CDR1 MNHEY, CDR2 SMNVEV (reference sequence). Unmatched junction bases numbered 8, after V lost 5 bases and J lost 2 bases. The CDR3 here is CASSGQANSQETQYF. CDR3 sequence (DNA): TGTGCCAGCAGTGGACAGGCTAACTCTCAAGAGACCCAGTACTTC.

The rearrangement links TRBV9 to TRBJ2-3; TRBD2 matches at 8 bases. J was trimmed by 2 bases and V by 3 bases; bases with no gene match: 17. The CDR3 runs to 19 residues. Germline V CDR1 and CDR2: SGDLS, YYNGEE. The CDR3 region is CASSARSNGGAGITDTQYF. The CDR3 nucleotides are TGTGCCAGCAGCGCGAGGTCTAACGGGGGGGCGGGAATCACAGATACGCAGTATTTT.

The rearrangement links TRBV21-1 to TRBJ2-5; the table's D call, TRBD2, was not checked against the DNA. The J call may be in error: the DNA end matches TRBJ2-7 better. TRBV21-1 corresponds to a pseudogene. The CDR3 sequence is 15 residues long. The CDR3 protein is CASDGTSGSHYEQYF. In DNA, the CDR3 is TGTGCCAGCGACGGGACTAGCGGGAGTCACTACGAGCAGTACTTC.

The V gene is TRBV28, the J gene TRBJ2-5; TRBD1 agrees at 9 bases. The CDR3 is 16 residues long. CDR1 and CDR2 (germline): MDHEN, SYDVKM. After removal of 0 bases from V and 4 bases from J, the junction contained 6 bases not matched to a gene. CDR3 loop: CASSLWFEDRGETQYF. The CDR3 DNA reads as TGTGCCAGCAGTTTATGGTTTGAGGACAGGGGAGAGACCCAGTACTTC.

This chain joins TRBV6-5 and TRBJ1-5, with TRBD1 as a possible D gene (5 bases). The V gene lost 0 bases and the J gene lost 5 bases, with 8 bases spanning the gap. The CDR3 is 14 amino acids. Per germline, CDR1 MNHEY and CDR2 SVGAGI. CDR3 nucleotide sequence: TGTGCCAGCAGTTACTCAGGGGCCCATCAGCCCCAGCATTTT. Residues: CASSYSGAHQPQHF.

The chain joins TRBV5-8 to TRBJ1-2, with D maybe TRBD1 (5 bases). The germline V gene encodes CDR1 SGHTS and CDR2 YDEGEE. V was pared by 6 bases and J by 7 bases, with 16 bases between. The CDR3 totals 13 residues. CDR3 DNA: TGTGCCAGCATTACCAACAGGCTGTCTGGCTACACCTTC. Encoded protein: CASITNRLSGYTF.

The DNA for the CDR3 is TGTGCCACCAGCAGAGATCCGAACAGGGGGATGGGGGAGACCCAGTACTTC. Its translation is CATSRDPNRGMGETQYF. The chain couples TRBV15 to TRBJ2-5; TRBD1 matches at 8 bases. This CDR3 is built from 17 residues. Germline V CDR1 and CDR2: LNHNV, YYDKDF (reference sequence). The V gene end was trimmed by 0 bases and the J gene end by 5 bases; junction bases not matched to a gene: 11.

The V gene is TRBV6-5, the J gene TRBJ2-7; D might be TRBD2 (6 bases). The CDR3 contains 15 residues. V was pared by 5 bases and J by 2 bases, with 16 bases between. CDR1 and CDR2 (germline): MNHEY, SVGAGI. DNA for the CDR3: TGTGCCAGCAGTCAACGGGACTTCCCTACCTACGAGCAGTACTTC. Protein sequence: CASSQRDFPTYEQYF.

The genes are TRBV6-1 and TRBJ2-5; the D is unclear. TRBJ2-7 explains the end of the DNA better; the J call may be wrong. The CDR3 is made up of 15 amino acids. The V gene's germline CDR1 is MNHNS and CDR2 SASEGT. Written as DNA, the CDR3 is TGTGCCAGCAGTGAAGGTGGCAGGCACGTCTACGAGCAGTACTTC. Its protein product is CASSEGGRHVYEQYF.

The V and J genes are TRBV14 and TRBJ2-1; 15 bases agree with TRBD2. V dropped 4 bases and J dropped 14; count of bases not matched to a gene: 9. Germline V gene data show CDR1 as SGHDN and CDR2 as FVKESK. CDR3 length: 15 residues. The CDR3 spells CASSPRTSGRAGKFF. The CDR3 nucleotides are TGTGCCAGCAGCCCCCGGACTAGCGGGAGGGCTGGGAAGTTCTTC. The full variable domain, its missing parts supplied by reference TRBV14 and TRBJ2-1, is EAGVTQFPSHSVIEKGQTVTLRCDPISGHDNLYWYRRVMGKEIKFLLHFVKESKQDESGMPNNRFLAERTGGTYSTLKVQPAELEDSGVYFCASSPRTSGRAGKFFGPGTRLTVL.

This rearrangement joins TRBV2 to TRBJ2-7, with D maybe TRBD2 (5 bases). From germline, CDR1 is SNHLY and CDR2 FYNNEI. Deletions cut 5 bases from V and 3 bases from J, with 20 bases between. The CDR3 consists of 16 residues. The CDR3 reads CASSLHQVIGIYEQYF. CDR3 DNA sequence: TGTGCCAGCAGTCTTCATCAGGTAATCGGGATCTACGAGCAGTACTTC.

The sample holds a few counts of this clone. The rearrangement joins TRBV5-6 to TRBJ2-1; D gene unclear. The CDR3 sequence is 15 residues long. In germline, CDR1 is SGHDT, CDR2 YYEEEE. V lost 4 bases to trimming and J lost 3 bases, with 14 bases between them. In DNA, the CDR3 is TGTGCCAGCAGCCCCCCTCTAGACCTCTACAATGAGCAGTTCTTC. Amino acids: CASSPPLDLYNEQFF.

The chain carries TRBV19 and TRBJ2-7; tentative D call: TRBD2 (6 bases). The germline CDR1 and CDR2 sequences are LNHDA and SQIVND (reference sequence). The CDR3 extends over 16 amino acids. V was pared by 3 bases and J by 0 bases, with 15 bases between. CDR3 in amino acids: CASSMVGRGSSYEQYF. The CDR3, as DNA: TGTGCCAGTAGTATGGTCGGCCGGGGGTCCTCCTACGAGCAGTACTTC.

In the case of this clone: The germline gene is not matched at one end of the junction; a read error may be the cause. The chain has TRBV7-7 and TRBJ2-3; 9 bases are shared with TRBD2. Germline CDR1 SSHAT, CDR2 FNYEAQ (reference sequence). This CDR3 has 15 amino acids. CDR3 in DNA: TGTGCTAGCAGCTCCGGGACTAGCTTTACAGATACGCAGTATTTT. Protein sequence: CASSSGTSFTDTQYF.

The chain employs TRBV18 and TRBJ2-1; 8 bases map to TRBD1. The CDR3 loop spans 16 amino acids. Trimming removed 0 bases from V and 6 bases from J; junction bases left unmatched: 7. Germline CDR1 and CDR2: KGHSH and LQKENI. Here the CDR3 DNA reads TGTGCCAGCTCACCACCTGGCCAGGGGGCCTCCAATGAGCAGTTCTTC. Translation: CASSPPGQGASNEQFF. The full variable domain, rest sourced from reference TRBV18 and TRBJ2-1, is NAGVMQNPRHLVRRRGQEARLRCSPMKGHSHVYWYRQLPEEGLKFMVYLQKENIIDESGMPKERFSAEFPKEGPSILRIQQVVRGDSAAYFCASSPPGQGASNEQFFGPGTRLTVL.

This clone was counted only a few times. The chain employs TRBV7-9 and TRBJ2-2; TRBD2 aligns across 13 bases. The junction had 8 bases not matched to a gene; V was cut back by 1 base and J by 6 bases. Germline V gene lookup returns CDR1 SEHNR and CDR2 FQNEAQ (reference sequence). This CDR3 has 18 residues. The CDR3 bases are TGTGCCAGCAGCTTAGGTATCGGACTAGCGGGAGTCCCCGGGGAGCTGTTTTTT. Protein product: CASSLGIGLAGVPGELFF.

A remark on this clone: At one end, the junction sequence differs from germline, possibly due to a read error. Other DNA sequences within the sample encode an identical CDR3. This CDR3 reads CASSQGDRAYGYTF. DNA of the CDR3: TGCGCCAGCAGCCAAGGAGACAGGGCCTATGGCTACACTTTC. This rearrangement joins TRBV4-1 to TRBJ1-2, with 7 bases matching TRBD1. The CDR3 sequence is 14 residues long. Germline CDR1 reads MGHRA; CDR2 reads YSYEKL.